This T cell receptor beta chain originates from a study of cytomegalovirus exposure and HLA in healthy donors. The overall study: The study's early data release held around 85 million unique TCRs from HLA-typed donors.

Trimming took 8 bases from V and 7 from J; bases not matched to a gene: 4. CDR1 is SQVTM, CDR2 ANQGSEA, per germline. The length of the CDR3 is 11 residues. As concerns this clone: Its antigen is not known.

PCR involved 60 Vbeta and 13 Jbeta primers. The data were produced by immunoSEQ multiplex PCR, yet TCRdb's version contains in-frame clones alone and is incomplete. The sample has around 120,000 clones, 60% to 70% seen once. Study-wide findings and caveats: The investigators catalogued 160 or so TCR beta chains as cytomegalovirus-associated. Within the data, a cluster of highly shared sequence variants was likely a sequencing artifact.

This sequence originates from a woman aged 40 to 50 in good health and CMV-seropositive. The chain joins TRBV29-1 to TRBJ2-1; TRBD1 agrees at 8 bases. Sequences were obtained from PBMCs. In DNA, the CDR3 is TGCAGCTCCTACAGGGGGAATGAGCAGTTCTTC. This translates into CSSYRGNEQFF.